One sample yielded the 24 T cell receptor beta chains listed below, sequenced in a study of control samples from healthy donors and cancer patients. Measured with immunoSEQ multiplex PCR; TCRdb has only the in-frame clones, and not every one. The repertoire has over 100,000 clones, 92% of them found once; the top ten carry roughly 2.1%. Source material: blood. The receptors shown here come from a woman between 45 and 60 years old in good health.

This clone was detected only once. J is TRBJ1-5 and V is TRBV2, with 7 bases aligning to TRBD1. The CDR3 totals 16 residues. The V gene end was trimmed by 6 bases and the J gene end by 4 bases; junction bases not matched to a gene: 12. Germline-derived CDR1 and CDR2 are SNHLY and FYNNEI. Written as DNA, the CDR3 is TGTGCCAGCAGAGGATTATTGGGACAGACTAATCAGCCCCAGCATTTT. This sequence encodes CASRGLLGQTNQPQHF.

The V gene is TRBV15, the J gene TRBJ1-2, with D unclear. Trimming removed 0 bases from V and 4 bases from J, with 6 bases in between. This CDR3 region has 13 residues. From germline, CDR1 is LNHNV and CDR2 YYDKDF (reference sequence). The CDR3 region has the DNA TGTGCCACCAGCAGAGATCGGCTCTATGGCTACACCTTC. Amino acids: CATSRDRLYGYTF.

The chain combines TRBV29-1 with TRBJ2-1; D might be TRBD1 (6 bases). CDR1 and CDR2 from the germline V gene are SQVTM and ANQGSEA. The CDR3 is 16 amino acids. V lost 5 bases to trimming and J lost 2 bases, with 19 bases between them. This CDR3 is CSVPRTDPNTYNEQFF. CDR3 nucleotides: TGCAGCGTTCCCCGGACAGACCCGAACACCTACAATGAGCAGTTCTTC.

The chain has TRBV28 and TRBJ1-1; D perhaps matches TRBD1 (5 bases). Germline CDR1 and CDR2: MDHEN and SYDVKM. CDR3 size: 14 residues. Trimming shortened V by 6 bases and J by 1 base, and 12 bases separated the two germline ends. The CDR3 DNA is TGTGCCAGCAGGTTAGGAAGGGGGAACACTGAAGCTTTCTTT. This codes for CASRLGRGNTEAFF.

The chain has TRBV5-6 and TRBJ1-1; the D gene is possibly TRBD1 (6 bases). Trimming pared 3 bases from V and 4 bases from J, leaving 19 bases between. Germline lookup yields CDR1 SGHDT and CDR2 YYEEEE. The CDR3 runs 16 residues. The CDR3 spells CASSWGPTGLGTEAFF. CDR3 DNA: TGTGCCAGCAGCTGGGGCCCGACAGGCCTCGGCACTGAAGCTTTCTTT.

This rearrangement joins TRBV6-1 to TRBJ1-4; weak D call: TRBD1 (6 bases). Germline CDR1 reads MNHNS; CDR2 reads SASEGT. V lost 1 base, J lost 8 bases, and 11 bases lay in between. This CDR3 contains 14 residues. This chain's CDR3 is CASSEGGLGEKLFF. DNA for the CDR3: TGTGCCAGCAGTGAAGGGGGGCTTGGGGAAAAACTGTTTTTT.

CDR3 residues: CASTSIISNYGYTF. DNA of the CDR3: TGTGCCAGCACCTCCATAATCTCTAACTATGGCTACACCTTC. This sequence joins TRBV7-9 and TRBJ1-2; D not certain. In germline, CDR1 is SEHNR, CDR2 FQNEAQ (reference sequence). The CDR3 spans 14 residues. The ends were cut back, 7 bases at V and 0 bases at J, with 12 bases in the middle.

The gene calls are TRBV27 and TRBJ1-2; maybe TRBD1 (6 bases). The CDR3 sequence is 14 residues long. V was clipped by 5 bases and J by 6 bases, with 16 bases between them. Germline V gene lookup returns CDR1 MNHEY and CDR2 SMNVEV (reference sequence). The CDR3 region is CASSPRQDLNGYTF. The CDR3 region has the DNA TGTGCCAGCAGTCCCCGACAGGACTTGAATGGCTACACCTTC.

The table lists this clone with a count of one. The CDR3 loop reads CASSSRGLEGYTF. The CDR3 nucleotides are TGTGCCAGCAGTTCCAGGGGTCTGGAAGGCTACACCTTC. The chain employs TRBV28 and TRBJ1-2, with a possible D match to TRBD1 (6 bases). The germline CDR1 and CDR2 sequences are MDHEN and SYDVKM. This CDR3 comprises 13 residues. Trimming took 4 bases from V and 8 from J, leaving 14 bases between them.

Written as DNA, the CDR3 is TGTGCCAGCAGTGAAGCCCTTCTGCGGGGCTCGGAAGCTTTCTTT. It codes for CASSEALLRGSEAFF. This chain connects TRBV6-1 to TRBJ1-1; TRBD1 is a possible D gene (5 bases). V was trimmed by 0 bases and J by 8 bases, leaving 16 bases between them. The CDR3 runs 15 residues. Germline CDR1 MNHNS, CDR2 SASEGT.

J is TRBJ2-1 and V is TRBV20-1, with 8 bases matching TRBD2. The trim removed 3 bases at V and 8 bases at J, leaving 0 bases unmatched. The CDR3 extends over 11 amino acids. In germline, CDR1 is DFQATT, CDR2 SNEGSKA (reference sequence). Here the CDR3 reads CSASSGDEQFF. In nucleotides, the CDR3 is TGCAGTGCTAGTAGCGGGGATGAGCAGTTCTTC.

V usage is TRBV11-3 and J usage is TRBJ2-1, with 7 bases identical to TRBD2. V shed 4 bases and J 6 bases; nucleotides not matched to a gene: 12. Per the germline V gene, CDR1 is SGHNT and CDR2 is YENEEA. The CDR3 has 16 residues. The CDR3 DNA follows: TGTGCCAGCAGCTCTCTTTCTGGGGCGGGAGTCAATGAGCAGTTCTTC. It specifies CASSSLSGAGVNEQFF.

The chain has TRBV28 and TRBJ2-1; the D is unclear. This CDR3 is built from 13 residues. CDR1 MDHEN and CDR2 SYDVKM come from the germline V gene. V was cut by 4 bases and J by 2 bases, with 6 bases left in between. The CDR3 loop reads CASSSKPYNEQFF. CDR3 coding DNA: TGTGCCAGCAGTTCGAAGCCCTACAATGAGCAGTTCTTC.

The rearrangement links TRBV7-9 to TRBJ2-2, with D tentatively TRBD1 (6 bases). CDR3 size: 14 residues. Looked up from germline, CDR1 is SEHNR and CDR2 is FQNEAQ (reference sequence). V shed 9 bases and J shed 1 base, with 12 bases lying between them. The CDR3 bases are TGTGCCAGGACCGGGACATTGAACACCGGGGAGCTGTTTTTT. Protein sequence: CARTGTLNTGELFF. Full variable domain (rest looked up from reference TRBV7-9 and TRBJ2-2): DTGVSQNPRHKITKRGQNVTFRCDPISEHNRLYWYRQTLGQGPEFLTYFQNEAQLEKSRLLSDRFSAERPKGSFSTLEIQRTEQGDSAMYLCARTGTLNTGELFFGEGSRLTVL.

The chain has TRBV21-1 and TRBJ1-1. TRBV21-1 constitutes a pseudogene. The CDR3 is 13 amino acids. DNA of the CDR3: TGTGCCAGCAGCAAAGTTGGGGACACTGAAGCTTTCTTT. Residues: CASSKVGDTEAFF.

Comments on this clone: In the same sample, other DNA sequences code for this CDR3. The DNA for the CDR3 is TGTGCCAGCAGTGAACGGACTAGCGGATCCTACGAGCAGTACTTC. As protein: CASSERTSGSYEQYF. The chain has TRBV6-1 and TRBJ2-7; the match to TRBD2 covers 10 bases. Germline V CDR1 and CDR2: MNHNS, SASEGT. The J segment lost 1 base and the V segment lost 2 bases, leaving 2 bases of the junction unmatched. The CDR3 has 15 residues.

The chain links TRBV10-2 to TRBJ2-1, with D possibly being TRBD2 (6 bases). V lost 6 bases, J lost 7 bases, and 25 bases lay in between. The CDR3 has 17 amino acids. Germline values: CDR1 WSHSY, CDR2 SAAADI. The CDR3 DNA sequence: TGCGCCAGCAGGTCGAGAGGGGAGGAGACCCCTCTTAATGAGCAGTTCTTC. Protein product: CASRSRGEETPLNEQFF.

The CDR3: CASSQDLGRHEQYF. In nucleotides, the CDR3 is TGTGCCAGCAGCCAAGACCTTGGGAGACACGAGCAGTACTTC. The gene calls are TRBV4-2 and TRBJ2-7; a possible D gene is TRBD2 (5 bases). The CDR3 is made up of 14 amino acids. Between the trimmed V and J ends, which lost 0 bases and 5 bases, there was a span of 11 bases. Germline CDR1 LGHNA, CDR2 YNFKEQ.

V usage is TRBV10-3 and J usage is TRBJ1-5; 9 bases map to TRBD1. The CDR3 sequence is 14 residues long. The V segment lost 5 bases and the J segment 8 bases; nucleotides outside the gene matches: 7. CDR1 and CDR2 (germline): ENHRY, SYGVKD. The CDR3 is CAISTTGGAEPQHF. The CDR3 DNA reads as TGTGCCATCAGTACTACAGGGGGCGCGGAGCCCCAGCATTTT.

J is TRBJ1-5 and V is TRBV4-1, with 7 bases aligning to TRBD1. The J segment lost 7 bases and the V segment lost 1 base, leaving 7 bases of the junction unmatched. Per the germline V gene, CDR1 is MGHRA and CDR2 is YSYEKL. The CDR3 spans 15 residues. CDR3 coding DNA: TGCGCCAGCAGCCAAGGTTGGACAGGCCTCCAGCCCCAGCATTTT. Translated, it gives CASSQGWTGLQPQHF.

V usage is TRBV24-1 and J usage is TRBJ2-3, with D perhaps TRBD1 (6 bases). The germline V gene has CDR1 KGHDR and CDR2 SFDVKD. This CDR3 has 16 amino acids. Trimming pared 5 bases from V and 5 bases from J, leaving 19 bases between. The DNA for the CDR3 is TGTGCCACCAGTGTCTCTACGGAGACAGGCAGAGATACGCAGTATTTT. This codes for CATSVSTETGRDTQYF.

The chain combines TRBV6-5 with TRBJ1-2, with D unresolved. Trimming removed 7 bases from V and 8 bases from J, with 20 bases in between. This CDR3 contains 14 residues. From germline, CDR1 is MNHEY and CDR2 SVGAGI. CDR3 protein: CASTVVSNSMGYTF. In nucleotides, the CDR3 is TGTGCCAGCACAGTAGTTAGCAACTCTATGGGCTACACCTTC.

The chain combines TRBV3-1 (or the pseudogene TRBV3-2) with TRBJ1-2; 7 bases fit TRBD1. CDR1 LGHDT and CDR2 YNNKEL come from the germline V gene (reference sequence). This CDR3 is 16 amino acids long. V lost 0 bases, J lost 6 bases, and 10 bases stayed unmatched. CDR3 bases: TGTGCCAGCAGCCAAGATCTCGCGGCAGGGGGTGATGGCTACACCTTC. It is translated as CASSQDLAAGGDGYTF.

DNA for the CDR3: TGTGCCAGCAGTTTGTCGTATGTTAGGGACCCGAACACTGAAGCTTTCTTT. Its translation is CASSLSYVRDPNTEAFF. The chain uses TRBV28 and TRBJ1-1; tentative D call: TRBD1 (5 bases). The CDR3 has 17 residues. CDR1 and CDR2 (germline): MDHEN, SYDVKM. Trimming left V 3 bases short and J 1 base short, with 18 bases between.